A single sample gave rise to the 32 T cell receptor beta chains below, sequenced in a study of blood T cell repertoires in COVID-19. Assay: immunoSEQ multiplex PCR; the TCRdb copy retains only in-frame clones and omits some. The sample holds about 270,000 clones; about 88% are singletons and the top ten take roughly 1.6%. The sequenced sample consisted of peripheral blood. Receptors were obtained from a human donor with COVID-19, enrolled during active disease. The donor label of this sample is uncertain.

The chain recombines TRBV27 with TRBJ2-6, with D possibly TRBD2 on 5 matching bases. The CDR3 totals 15 residues. V lost 8 bases to trimming and J lost 2 bases, with 13 bases between them. In germline, CDR1 is MNHEY, CDR2 SMNVEV (reference sequence). CDR3 in DNA: TGTGCCAGCTCGCGGGTGTTGACTGGGGCCAACGTCCTGACTTTC. Translating gives CASSRVLTGANVLTF. Together with reference TRBV27 and TRBJ2-6, the CDR3 gives the full variable domain: EAQVTQNPRYLITVTGKKLTVTCSQNMNHEYMSWYRQDPGLGLRQIYYSMNVEVTDKGDVPEGYKVSRKEKRNFPLILESPSPNQTSLYFCASSRVLTGANVLTFGAGSRLTVL.

This chain joins TRBV9 and TRBJ2-5; 12 bases match TRBD2. This CDR3 contains 15 residues. Per the germline V gene, CDR1 is SGDLS and CDR2 is YYNGEE. Germline trimming cut 0 bases from V and 5 bases from J; bases unmatched to any gene: 2. The CDR3 DNA follows: TGTGCCAGCAGCGTAGGACTAGCGGGAGCTGAGACCCAGTACTTC. Protein sequence: CASSVGLAGAETQYF.

This clone has a single count. V usage is TRBV29-1 and J usage is TRBJ2-1, with D uncertain. The CDR3 contains 14 residues. Looked up from germline, CDR1 is SQVTM and CDR2 is ANQGSEA. V shed 7 bases and J shed 6 bases, with 19 bases lying between them. CDR3 sequence: CSGVPLTSPNEQFF. CDR3 DNA sequence: TGCAGCGGTGTACCCCTAACCTCCCCCAATGAGCAGTTCTTC.

The chain employs TRBV6-5 and TRBJ2-1; 7 bases map to TRBD1. The CDR3 loop spans 15 amino acids. Germline CDR1 is MNHEY and CDR2 is SVGAGI. V lost 5 bases to trimming and J lost 0 bases; unmatched junction nucleotides: 4. CDR3 in amino acids: CASSKGAGSYNEQFF. As DNA, the CDR3 is TGTGCCAGCAGTAAGGGGGCCGGCTCCTACAATGAGCAGTTCTTC.

V gene TRBV5-5 combines with J gene TRBJ2-7; D is uncertain. Germline V gene data show CDR1 as SGHKS and CDR2 as YYEKEE (reference sequence). The CDR3 totals 15 residues. The V end was cut by 2 bases, the J end by 5 bases, with 17 bases between. The CDR3 DNA reads TGTGCCAGCAGCTTTGGTCTTGAGGTTATCGACGAGCAGTACTTC. Translation: CASSFGLEVIDEQYF. Variable domain in full (rest from reference TRBV5-5 and TRBJ2-7): DAGVTQSPTHLIKTRGQQVTLRCSPISGHKSVSWYQQVLGQGPQFIFQYYEKEERGRGNFPDRFSARQFPNYSSELNVNALLLGDSALYLCASSFGLEVIDEQYFGPGTRLTVT.

As concerns this clone: The same CDR3 can be traced to other DNA sequences in this sample. The chain uses TRBV29-1 and TRBJ1-2, with no clear D. Germline V lookup: CDR1 SQVTM, CDR2 ANQGSEA. Trimming stripped 4 bases from V and 6 bases from J, with 6 bases between. This CDR3 comprises 10 residues. CDR3: CSVAQDGYTF. The DNA of the CDR3 is TGCAGCGTTGCCCAGGATGGCTACACCTTC.

The rearrangement links TRBV6-5 to TRBJ2-1, with D maybe TRBD2 (5 bases). This CDR3 has 13 residues. V was pared by 9 bases and J by 4 bases, with 13 bases between. The germline V gene has CDR1 MNHEY and CDR2 SVGAGI. As DNA, the CDR3 is TGTGCCAGAGCTGGACTGCATTACAATGAGCAGTTCTTC. It translates to CARAGLHYNEQFF.

V is TRBV7-2 and J is TRBJ2-4; tentative D call: TRBD2 (6 bases). CDR3 size: 15 residues. Between the trimmed V and J ends, which lost 2 bases and 0 bases, there was a span of 8 bases. Germline values: CDR1 SGHTA, CDR2 FQGNSA. Written as DNA, the CDR3 is TGTGCCAGCAGCTTAATGGGACTAGCCAAAAACATTCAGTACTTC. The encoded protein is CASSLMGLAKNIQYF. Combining the CDR3 with reference TRBV7-2 and TRBJ2-4 gives the whole variable domain GAGVSQSPSNKVTEKGKDVELRCDPISGHTALYWYRQSLGQGLEFLIYFQGNSAPDKSGLPSDRFSAERTGGSVSTLTIQRTQQEDSAVYLCASSLMGLAKNIQYFGAGTRLSVL.

CDR3 sequence reads: CAWSQGVHTGELFF. CDR3 nucleotides: TGTGCCTGGAGTCAGGGGGTTCACACCGGGGAGCTGTTTTTT. The chain recombines TRBV30 with TRBJ2-2; 7 positions match TRBD1. In germline, CDR1 is GTSNPN, CDR2 SVGIG (reference sequence). V was pared by 2 bases and J by 3 bases, with 3 bases of the junction left unmatched. CDR3 size: 14 residues. Full variable domain (remainder filled in from reference TRBV30 and TRBJ2-2): SQTIHQWPATLVQPVGSPLSLECTVEGTSNPNLYWYRQAAGRGLQLLFYSVGIGQISSEVPQNLSASRPQDRQFILSSKKLLLSDSGFYLCAWSQGVHTGELFFGEGSRLTVL.

This clone has ten or more counts. The V and J genes are TRBV19 and TRBJ2-5, with 8 nucleotides matching TRBD1. The V segment lost 5 bases and the J segment 2 bases; nucleotides outside the gene matches: 7. The CDR3 runs to 15 residues. The germline V gene has CDR1 LNHDA and CDR2 SQIVND (reference sequence). The CDR3 loop reads CASSPGTGLQETQYF. CDR3 DNA sequence: TGTGCCAGTAGTCCCGGGACAGGCCTACAAGAGACCCAGTACTTC.

This clone has just a few counts. The chain employs TRBV7-9 and TRBJ1-1; D perhaps matches TRBD1 (5 bases). Germline V gives CDR1 SEHNR, CDR2 FQNEAQ (reference sequence). The germline V and J ends were trimmed by 4 bases and 4 bases, with 19 bases remaining between them. The CDR3 sequence is 16 residues long. CDR3 sequence (DNA): TGTGCCAGCAGCTCAGCCCAGAAGGGGTTGACCACTGAAGCTTTCTTT. Translating it yields CASSSAQKGLTTEAFF. Full variable domain (remainder filled in from reference TRBV7-9 and TRBJ1-1): DTGVSQNPRHKITKRGQNVTFRCDPISEHNRLYWYRQTLGQGPEFLTYFQNEAQLEKSRLLSDRFSAERPKGSFSTLEIQRTEQGDSAMYLCASSSAQKGLTTEAFFGQGTRLTVV.

This sequence joins TRBV29-1 and TRBJ1-4; D is ambiguous. The V and J ends lost 6 bases and 10 bases respectively, with 12 bases between them. This CDR3 comprises 11 residues. Germline CDR1 SQVTM, CDR2 ANQGSEA. The CDR3 spells CSVGARGKLFF. CDR3 nucleotide sequence: TGCAGCGTGGGAGCGCGTGGAAAACTGTTTTTT.

The chain couples TRBV29-1 to TRBJ2-7; 10 nucleotides match TRBD2. The J segment lost 3 bases and the V segment lost 6 bases, leaving 8 bases of the junction unmatched. The V gene's germline CDR1 is SQVTM and CDR2 ANQGSEA. The CDR3 consists of 14 residues. The CDR3 nucleotides are TGCAGCGTAACAACTAGCGGGACATACTACGAGCAGTACTTC. As protein: CSVTTSGTYYEQYF.

V is TRBV11-2 and J is TRBJ2-4; D may be TRBD2 (6 bases). This CDR3 spans 15 amino acids. The germline V gene has CDR1 SGHAT and CDR2 FQNNGV. V shed 4 bases and J shed 0 bases, with 10 bases lying between them. The chain's CDR3 is CASSSRAGAKNIQYF. The CDR3 DNA reads TGTGCCAGCAGCTCTAGAGCGGGAGCCAAAAACATTCAGTACTTC.

The gene calls are TRBV19 and TRBJ2-3, with 9 nucleotides matching TRBD1. This CDR3 is built from 16 residues. Germline CDR1 LNHDA, CDR2 SQIVND (reference sequence). With 6 bases clipped from V and 0 bases from J, the junction kept 7 bases outside the gene matches. CDR3 sequence reads: CASSNRGPTSTDTQYF. The CDR3 bases are TGTGCCAGTAGCAACAGGGGGCCCACTAGCACAGATACGCAGTATTTT. Full variable domain (outside the CDR3, taken from reference TRBV19 and TRBJ2-3): DGGITQSPKYLFRKEGQNVTLSCEQNLNHDAMYWYRQDPGQGLRLIYYSQIVNDFQKGDIAEGYSVSREKKESFPLTVTSAQKNPTAFYLCASSNRGPTSTDTQYFGPGTRLTVL.

The J gene is TRBJ2-7, the V gene TRBV20-1, with 9 bases fitting TRBD2. Germline CDR1 DFQATT, CDR2 SNEGSKA (reference sequence). The CDR3 has 14 amino acids. Trimming at V came to 3 bases and at J to 4 bases, leaving 7 bases not matched to a gene. CDR3 DNA sequence: TGCAGTGCTAGTGTGGCTAGCGGGATGTACGAGCAGTACTTC. This sequence encodes CSASVASGMYEQYF.

This chain joins TRBV18 and TRBJ1-4, with no clear D. Germline values: CDR1 KGHSH, CDR2 LQKENI. V was cut by 6 bases and J by 0 bases, with 11 bases left in between. CDR3 length equals 15 residues. The DNA for the CDR3 is TGTGCCAGCTCCTCCGCGGGAGCAACTAATGAAAAACTGTTTTTT. This encodes CASSSAGATNEKLFF.

CDR3 nucleotide sequence: TGTGCCAGCAGTTTGCCCGGGACAGGGGGCGCGAATGAAAAACTGTTTTTT. Its protein product is CASSLPGTGGANEKLFF. The genes are TRBV28 and TRBJ1-4; 12 bases align to TRBD1. Germline V gives CDR1 MDHEN, CDR2 SYDVKM. V gave up 3 bases and J gave up 5 bases; unmatched junction bases: 7. CDR3 length equals 17 residues.

The chain couples TRBV27 to TRBJ1-2; 8 bases align to TRBD1. CDR1 is MNHEY, CDR2 SMNVEV, per germline (reference sequence). The CDR3 covers 15 residues. V lost 2 bases to trimming and J lost 3 bases; unmatched junction nucleotides: 5. The CDR3 protein is CASSLQPTGDYGYTF. The CDR3, as DNA: TGTGCCAGCAGTTTACAACCGACAGGGGACTATGGCTACACCTTC.

The chain employs TRBV28 and TRBJ1-5; 7 bases line up with TRBD1. Germline V lookup: CDR1 MDHEN, CDR2 SYDVKM. The CDR3 runs to 16 residues. V trimming: 5 bases; J trimming: 3 bases; junction bases outside the gene matches: 10. The CDR3: CASSDQAGQDNQPQHF. The CDR3 region has the DNA TGTGCCAGCAGTGACCAGGCAGGACAGGACAATCAGCCCCAGCATTTT.

The V gene is TRBV19, the J gene TRBJ2-1; the match to TRBD2 covers 8 bases. From germline, CDR1 is LNHDA and CDR2 SQIVND (reference sequence). The CDR3 has 13 residues. This CDR3 is CASSGRIYNEQFF. CDR3 sequence (DNA): TGTGCTTCTAGCGGGCGAATTTACAATGAGCAGTTCTTC. The whole variable domain, filled in from reference TRBV19 and TRBJ2-1, reads DGGITQSPKYLFRKEGQNVTLSCEQNLNHDAMYWYRQDPGQGLRLIYYSQIVNDFQKGDIAEGYSVSREKKESFPLTVTSAQKNPTAFYLCASSGRIYNEQFFGPGTRLTVL.

The chain carries TRBV28 and TRBJ1-2; D is undetermined. Germline lookup yields CDR1 MDHEN and CDR2 SYDVKM. The CDR3 sequence is 14 residues long. Trimming pared 5 bases from V and 3 bases from J, leaving 13 bases between. CDR3 in DNA: TGTGCCAGCAGTAGGCCAGGACTTGACTATGGCTACACCTTC. Amino acids: CASSRPGLDYGYTF.

This chain connects TRBV28 to TRBJ2-7, with 8 bases that match TRBD2. Germline values: CDR1 MDHEN, CDR2 SYDVKM. V lost 7 bases and J lost 2; bases outside the gene matches: 7. This CDR3 is built from 14 residues. CDR3 bases: TGTGCCAGCACCCCCGGGGGGGCCCCCTACGAGCAGTACTTC. Translated: CASTPGGAPYEQYF.

This chain connects TRBV19 to TRBJ1-1; 12 nucleotides line up with TRBD1. This CDR3 has 14 residues. Germline V gives CDR1 LNHDA, CDR2 SQIVND (reference sequence). The ends lost 6 bases at V and 7 bases at J; junction bases unmatched: 6. The CDR3 spells CASSSRDRGHEAFF. The DNA for the CDR3 is TGTGCCAGTAGCTCCCGGGACAGGGGGCATGAAGCTTTCTTT. Filled out from reference TRBV19 and TRBJ1-1, the complete variable domain reads DGGITQSPKYLFRKEGQNVTLSCEQNLNHDAMYWYRQDPGQGLRLIYYSQIVNDFQKGDIAEGYSVSREKKESFPLTVTSAQKNPTAFYLCASSSRDRGHEAFFGQGTRLTVV.

The chain joins TRBV28 to TRBJ1-4, with D tentatively TRBD1 (5 bases). There are 13 residues in the CDR3. V was clipped by 5 bases and J by 4 bases, with 8 bases between them. Germline assignment: CDR1 MDHEN and CDR2 SYDVKM. The CDR3: CASSDSLNEKLFF. The DNA of the CDR3 is TGTGCCAGCAGTGACAGTCTTAATGAAAAACTGTTTTTT.

The chain combines TRBV29-1 with TRBJ1-5, with 7 positions matching TRBD1. The CDR3 extends over 13 amino acids. Germline-derived CDR1 and CDR2 are SQVTM and ANQGSEA. V lost 4 bases, J lost 5 bases, and 5 bases stayed unmatched. This CDR3 reads CSVGDSQYQPQHF. The CDR3 DNA reads as TGCAGCGTTGGGGACAGCCAATATCAGCCCCAGCATTTT.

This clone was observed a few times. V gene TRBV13 combines with J gene TRBJ2-7, with TRBD1 identical over 7 bases. Unmatched junction bases numbered 15, after V lost 4 bases and J lost 3 bases. The CDR3 loop spans 17 amino acids. Germline CDR1 PRHDT, CDR2 FYEKMQ (reference sequence). The CDR3 sequence: CASSSPTRTGGGYEQYF. CDR3 DNA sequence: TGTGCCAGCAGCTCCCCAACTAGGACAGGAGGCGGCTACGAGCAGTACTTC.

This sequence joins TRBV28 and TRBJ1-3, with TRBD1 as a possible D gene (5 bases). The V gene lost 3 bases and the J gene lost 0 bases, with 9 bases spanning the gap. Germline lookup yields CDR1 MDHEN and CDR2 SYDVKM. The CDR3 has 15 residues. CDR3 bases: TGTGCCAGCAGTTTCGGGGGGAGCTCTGGAAACACCATATATTTT. Translating gives CASSFGGSSGNTIYF.

The V and J genes are TRBV7-2 and TRBJ2-2; TRBD1 agrees at 11 bases. The CDR3 has 16 amino acids. The trim removed 5 bases at V and 4 bases at J, leaving 6 bases unmatched. Germline V gives CDR1 SGHTA, CDR2 FQGNSA. The CDR3 DNA sequence: TGTGCCAGCAGCCCCCCCGGGACAGGGGGCACCGGGGAGCTGTTTTTT. Its protein is CASSPPGTGGTGELFF.

The CDR3 here is CASRSRGTDTQYF. The CDR3 DNA reads TGTGCCAGCCGAAGCCGGGGCACAGATACGCAGTATTTT. The chain links TRBV3-1 (or the pseudogene TRBV3-2) to TRBJ2-3; no clear D. Trimming pared 8 bases from V and 1 base from J, leaving 10 bases between. This CDR3 has 13 amino acids. Germline V gene data show CDR1 as LGHDT and CDR2 as YNNKEL (reference sequence).

The chain couples TRBV10-3 to TRBJ2-5; possible D gene TRBD2, 5 bases. Germline CDR1 is ENHRY and CDR2 is SYGVKD. This CDR3 comprises 13 residues. The ends were cut back, 3 bases at V and 3 bases at J, with 8 bases in the middle. The CDR3 loop reads CAISELREETQYF. CDR3 DNA sequence: TGTGCCATCAGTGAACTGCGGGAAGAGACCCAGTACTTC.

J is TRBJ2-3 and V is TRBV9; 12 bases map to TRBD2. The CDR3 length is 15 residues. V was pared by 1 base and J by 6 bases, with 3 bases of the junction left unmatched. The V gene's germline CDR1 is SGDLS and CDR2 YYNGEE. CDR3 DNA: TGTGCCAGCAGCGTATCTAGCGGGAGGGTGGATACGCAGTATTTT. Translating it yields CASSVSSGRVDTQYF. Full variable domain (outside the CDR3, taken from reference TRBV9 and TRBJ2-3): DSGVTQTPKHLITATGQRVTLRCSPRSGDLSVYWYQQSLDQGLQFLIQYYNGEERAKGNILERFSAQQFPDLHSELNLSSLELGDSALYFCASSVSSGRVDTQYFGPGTRLTVL.